A single sample gave rise to the 31 T cell receptor beta chains below, sequenced in a study of T cell changes during pregnancy in multiple sclerosis. Profiled with immunoSEQ multiplex PCR; TCRdb holds only in-frame clones, not every one. The profile shows tens of thousands of clones, 80% to 95% of them singletons. The material sequenced was peripheral blood, taken in the first trimester of pregnancy. The receptors originated from a female donor with multiple sclerosis, enrolled in a pregnancy study.

The chain is built from TRBV9 and TRBJ1-1, with D unresolved. The ends were cut back, 1 base at V and 4 bases at J, with 14 bases in the middle. This CDR3 has 15 residues. The germline V gene encodes CDR1 SGDLS and CDR2 YYNGEE. CDR3 DNA: TGTGCCAGCAGCGTATCAGACACCCCCTCCACTGAAGCTTTCTTT. It is translated as CASSVSDTPSTEAFF. Together with reference TRBV9 and TRBJ1-1, the CDR3 gives the full variable domain: DSGVTQTPKHLITATGQRVTLRCSPRSGDLSVYWYQQSLDQGLQFLIQYYNGEERAKGNILERFSAQQFPDLHSELNLSSLELGDSALYFCASSVSDTPSTEAFFGQGTRLTVV.

The chain combines TRBV5-4 with TRBJ2-1; the D gene is possibly TRBD2 (5 bases). The CDR3 has 16 residues. The germline V gene has CDR1 SGHNT and CDR2 YYREEE (reference sequence). V lost 0 bases, J lost 1 base, and 11 bases lay in between. The DNA of the CDR3 is TGTGCCAGCAGCTTGGACCCCCCGGGGTCCTACAATGAGCAGTTCTTC. As protein: CASSLDPPGSYNEQFF.

V gene TRBV4-3 combines with J gene TRBJ2-3; 14 bases are shared with TRBD2. In germline, CDR1 is LGHNA, CDR2 YSLEER. V trimming: 1 base; J trimming: 4 bases; junction bases outside the gene matches: 7. The CDR3 spans 18 residues. The CDR3 region has the DNA TGCGCCAGCAGCCAAGCCCCTGGGGGACTAGCGGGGGCAGATACGCAGTATTTT. Residues: CASSQAPGGLAGADTQYF.

The chain is built from TRBV18 and TRBJ1-1; D is perhaps TRBD1 (5 bases). This CDR3 is built from 13 residues. Trimming took 3 bases from V and 5 from J, leaving 10 bases between them. Germline loops: CDR1 KGHSH, CDR2 LQKENI. In DNA, the CDR3 is TGTGCCAGCTCACCGGGGGGATGGACTGAAGCTTTCTTT. Amino acids: CASSPGGWTEAFF.

The CDR3, as DNA: TGCGCCAGCAGCTCTACCGGGACAGCTAGCACAGATACGCAGTATTTT. It translates to CASSSTGTASTDTQYF. The chain links TRBV4-3 to TRBJ2-3; 7 bases are a match to TRBD1. Germline CDR1 is LGHNA and CDR2 is YSLEER. V was clipped by 5 bases and J by 0 bases; unmatched bases: 8. The CDR3 spans 16 residues.

The rearrangement links TRBV2 to TRBJ1-2; weak D call: TRBD1 (6 bases). The CDR3 loop spans 14 amino acids. Trimming left V 7 bases short and J 8 bases short, with 20 bases between. Germline-derived CDR1 and CDR2 are SNHLY and FYNNEI. The CDR3 reads CASTGTLTRQGYTF. The CDR3 bases are TGTGCCAGCACCGGGACACTGACCCGGCAAGGCTACACCTTC.

The genes are TRBV29-1 and TRBJ2-1; D unclear. Germline-derived CDR1 and CDR2 are SQVTM and ANQGSEA. The ends were cut back, 1 base at V and 2 bases at J, with 15 bases in the middle. This CDR3 is 16 amino acids long. CDR3 DNA: TGCAGCGTTGAAGGTCTGCGGAAATGGACCTACAATGAGCAGTTCTTC. As protein: CSVEGLRKWTYNEQFF.

The chain links TRBV6-5 to TRBJ1-2; TRBD1 agrees at 7 bases. The CDR3 spans 13 residues. V shed 6 bases and J 3 bases; nucleotides not matched to a gene: 4. CDR1 is MNHEY and CDR2 is SVGAGI in the germline V gene. The CDR3 region is CASSGGQYYGYTF. CDR3 nucleotide sequence: TGTGCCAGCAGCGGGGGACAGTACTATGGCTACACCTTC.

V is TRBV7-9 and J is TRBJ2-1; D remains unclear. The germline V gene encodes CDR1 SEHNR and CDR2 FQNEAQ (reference sequence). This CDR3 comprises 12 residues. The germline V and J ends were trimmed by 2 bases and 7 bases, with 6 bases remaining between them. CDR3 amino acids: CASSLQENEQFF. The CDR3 DNA reads TGTGCCAGCAGCTTACAAGAGAATGAGCAGTTCTTC.

The genes are TRBV19 and TRBJ1-2, with D perhaps matching TRBD1 (5 bases). The length of the CDR3 is 15 residues. Germline V gene data show CDR1 as LNHDA and CDR2 as SQIVND (reference sequence). V was pared by 2 bases and J by 4 bases, with 14 bases between. The DNA for the CDR3 is TGTGCCAGTAGTATACCGCCAGGGAACATCTATGGCTACACCTTC. It specifies CASSIPPGNIYGYTF.

The V call is TRBV5-4, the J call TRBJ1-1, with D hard to call. The CDR3 consists of 12 residues. From germline, CDR1 is SGHNT and CDR2 YYREEE (reference sequence). The V end lost 4 bases, the J end lost 7 bases, and 11 bases lay between the germline ends. CDR3 DNA sequence: TGTGCCAGCAGCGGACGAGGGCTTGAAGCTTTCTTT. Translation gives CASSGRGLEAFF. The full variable domain, its missing parts supplied by reference TRBV5-4 and TRBJ1-1, is ETGVTQSPTHLIKTRGQQVTLRCSSQSGHNTVSWYQQALGQGPQFIFQYYREEENGRGNFPPRFSGLQFPNYSSELNVNALELDDSALYLCASSGRGLEAFFGQGTRLTVV.

The chain links TRBV29-1 to TRBJ2-7; perhaps TRBD1 as D (7 bases). Trimming cost V 7 bases and J 7 bases, with 20 bases left between them. This CDR3 is built from 13 residues. CDR1 is SQVTM and CDR2 is ANQGSEA in the germline V gene. CDR3 sequence (DNA): TGCAGCGGGGGGGACAGCACGCTACGAGAGCAGTACTTC. Protein: CSGGDSTLREQYF.

The chain is built from TRBV11-2 and TRBJ2-1; 8 bases align to TRBD2. V shed 4 bases and J 7 bases; nucleotides not matched to a gene: 9. The germline CDR1 and CDR2 sequences are SGHAT and FQNNGV. The CDR3 is made up of 15 amino acids. The CDR3 sequence: CASSWSGGNGNEQFF. The CDR3 bases are TGTGCCAGCAGCTGGAGCGGGGGCAATGGAAATGAGCAGTTCTTC.

This clone is a singleton in its sample. V is TRBV19 and J is TRBJ2-1; 8 bases map to TRBD1. V was clipped by 8 bases and J by 10 bases; unmatched bases: 13. In germline, CDR1 is LNHDA, CDR2 SQIVND (reference sequence). CDR3 length: 14 residues. The DNA of the CDR3 is TGTGCCAGTTATCCGAGACAGGGGATCGGGGAGCAGTTCTTC. This encodes CASYPRQGIGEQFF.

The chain uses TRBV19 and TRBJ1-1, with D unclear. V was clipped by 5 bases and J by 2 bases, with 9 bases between them. Per the germline V gene, CDR1 is LNHDA and CDR2 is SQIVND (reference sequence). This CDR3 comprises 13 residues. The CDR3 here is CASSAGVNTEAFF. The CDR3 DNA reads as TGTGCCAGTAGTGCGGGAGTAAACACTGAAGCTTTCTTT. The full variable domain, in which reference TRBV19 and TRBJ1-1 provide the parts outside the CDR3, is DGGITQSPKYLFRKEGQNVTLSCEQNLNHDAMYWYRQDPGQGLRLIYYSQIVNDFQKGDIAEGYSVSREKKESFPLTVTSAQKNPTAFYLCASSAGVNTEAFFGQGTRLTVV.

This clone has a single count. The chain is built from TRBV19 and TRBJ1-5, with 7 bases identical to TRBD1. The length of the CDR3 is 13 residues. CDR1 and CDR2 (germline): LNHDA, SQIVND (reference sequence). Trimming cost V 4 bases and J 5 bases; bases outside gene matches: 2. CDR3 sequence (DNA): TGTGCCAGTAGTAGGGACAGCGATCAGCCCCAGCATTTT. Translation gives CASSRDSDQPQHF. The whole variable domain, filled in from reference TRBV19 and TRBJ1-5, reads DGGITQSPKYLFRKEGQNVTLSCEQNLNHDAMYWYRQDPGQGLRLIYYSQIVNDFQKGDIAEGYSVSREKKESFPLTVTSAQKNPTAFYLCASSRDSDQPQHFGDGTRLSIL.

The chain is built from TRBV5-4 and TRBJ2-7; weak D call: TRBD1 (6 bases). The CDR3 contains 15 residues. V lost 4 bases and J lost 1, with 15 bases in between. CDR1 and CDR2 from the germline V gene are SGHNT and YYREEE (reference sequence). The CDR3 is CASSPPGHKSYEQYF. The CDR3 DNA reads TGTGCCAGCAGCCCCCCGGGACACAAATCCTACGAGCAGTACTTC.

The genes are TRBV5-1 and TRBJ1-3; D is perhaps TRBD1 (5 bases). Germline CDR1 SGHRS, CDR2 YFSETQ. This CDR3 is 14 amino acids long. Trimming took 0 bases from V and 4 from J, leaving 8 bases between them. This CDR3 is CASSLVSGGNTIYF. The CDR3 region has the DNA TGCGCCAGCAGCTTGGTTTCAGGGGGAAACACCATATATTTT. Together with reference TRBV5-1 and TRBJ1-3, the CDR3 gives the full variable domain: KAGVTQTPRYLIKTRGQQVTLSCSPISGHRSVSWYQQTPGQGLQFLFEYFSETQRNKGNFPGRFSGRQFSNSRSEMNVSTLELGDSALYLCASSLVSGGNTIYFGEGSWLTVV.

This rearrangement joins TRBV4-2 to TRBJ2-1; 7 bases line up with TRBD1. The ends lost 3 bases at V and 7 bases at J; junction bases unmatched: 9. Germline V gives CDR1 LGHNA, CDR2 YNFKEQ. The CDR3 totals 15 residues. The CDR3 DNA reads TGTGCCAGCAGCCATCCCGACAGGGATCCGAATGAGCAGTTCTTC. Its protein is CASSHPDRDPNEQFF.

The chain employs TRBV5-5 and TRBJ2-7; 13 bases align to TRBD2. Germline trimming cut 3 bases from V and 4 bases from J; bases unmatched to any gene: 16. Germline lookup yields CDR1 SGHKS and CDR2 YYEKEE (reference sequence). This CDR3 is built from 19 residues. CDR3 residues: CASSSLGLAGRGWDYEQYF. The CDR3 coding sequence is TGTGCCAGCAGCTCACTGGGACTAGCGGGACGAGGGTGGGATTACGAGCAGTACTTC.

The gene calls are TRBV27 and TRBJ2-7; 10 positions match TRBD2. The trim removed 6 bases at V and 0 bases at J, leaving 5 bases unmatched. Germline CDR1 MNHEY, CDR2 SMNVEV (reference sequence). The CDR3 consists of 15 residues. CDR3 protein: CASSKGLATSYEQYF. As DNA, the CDR3 is TGTGCCAGCAGCAAGGGACTAGCGACCTCCTACGAGCAGTACTTC.

The genes are TRBV28 and TRBJ1-2; TRBD1 matches at 8 bases. The CDR3 extends over 13 amino acids. The V segment lost 4 bases and the J segment 7 bases; nucleotides outside the gene matches: 5. From germline, CDR1 is MDHEN and CDR2 SYDVKM. CDR3 residues: CASSSTGVGGYTF. The CDR3 coding sequence is TGTGCCAGCAGTTCGACAGGGGTCGGTGGCTACACCTTC.

V usage is TRBV9 and J usage is TRBJ2-7, with TRBD1 as a possible D gene (6 bases). CDR1 and CDR2 from the germline V gene are SGDLS and YYNGEE. Trimming cost V 0 bases and J 2 bases, with 12 bases left between them. The CDR3 spans 15 residues. The DNA of the CDR3 is TGTGCCAGCAGCGTAGCCCCCGGGACAACCTACGAGCAGTACTTC. Its translation: CASSVAPGTTYEQYF.

CDR3 residues: CASTRGPRETQYF. DNA for the CDR3: TGTGCCAGTACCAGGGGACCTCGGGAGACCCAGTACTTC. This chain links TRBV19 with TRBJ2-5; a weak D match, TRBD1 (6 bases). The CDR3 consists of 13 residues. Germline CDR1 reads LNHDA; CDR2 reads SQIVND (reference sequence). V lost 7 bases, J lost 5 bases, and 14 bases lay in between.

The chain recombines TRBV6-6 with TRBJ1-3, with a weak D call TRBD1 (6 bases). Germline-derived CDR1 and CDR2 are MNHNY and SVGAGI (reference sequence). V lost 2 bases, J lost 1 base, and 12 bases lay in between. There are 16 residues in the CDR3. The CDR3 spells CASSYGGQGSGNTIYF. The CDR3 DNA is TGTGCCAGCAGTTACGGCGGCCAGGGGTCTGGAAACACCATATATTTT.

The chain uses TRBV5-5 and TRBJ2-7; 7 bases fit TRBD2. This CDR3 is built from 14 residues. Germline lookup yields CDR1 SGHKS and CDR2 YYEKEE (reference sequence). Unmatched junction bases numbered 7, after V lost 0 bases and J lost 7 bases. In DNA form, the CDR3 reads TGTGCCAGCAGCTTGGGACTAGCTGGCTGGGAGCAGTACTTC. Translating it yields CASSLGLAGWEQYF.

CDR3 sequence: CASSLSGTEDGYTF. CDR3 nucleotides: TGCGCCAGCAGCTTGTCGGGGACAGAGGATGGCTACACCTTC. The chain has TRBV5-1 and TRBJ1-2; 7 bases align to TRBD1. Germline CDR1 is SGHRS and CDR2 is YFSETQ. The CDR3 runs 14 residues. Trimming took 1 base from V and 6 from J; bases not matched to a gene: 6.

The V call is TRBV5-1, the J call TRBJ2-3; TRBD2 aligns across 9 bases. The CDR3 covers 14 residues. Per the germline V gene, CDR1 is SGHRS and CDR2 is YFSETQ. The ends lost 2 bases at V and 5 bases at J; junction bases unmatched: 3. This CDR3 reads CASSFIAGEDTQYF. The CDR3 DNA reads TGCGCCAGCAGCTTCATAGCGGGAGAAGATACGCAGTATTTT.

This chain links TRBV15 with TRBJ1-4; TRBD1 is a possible D gene (5 bases). Germline CDR1 reads LNHNV; CDR2 reads YYDKDF (reference sequence). This CDR3 spans 14 amino acids. Trimming took 4 bases from V and 8 from J, leaving 14 bases between them. The CDR3: CATSTEGLGEKLFF. The CDR3 region has the DNA TGTGCCACCAGCACAGAGGGGCTAGGGGAAAAACTGTTTTTT. The full variable domain, rest sourced from reference TRBV15 and TRBJ1-4, is DAMVIQNPRYQVTQFGKPVTLSCSQTLNHNVMYWYQQKSSQAPKLLFHYYDKDFNNEADTPDNFQSRRPNTSFCFLDIRSPGLGDTAMYLCATSTEGLGEKLFFGSGTQLSVL.

V and J are TRBV10-1 and TRBJ2-7, with 8 bases matching TRBD2. The CDR3 is 13 amino acids. Trimming cost V 3 bases and J 6 bases; bases outside gene matches: 4. The germline gives CDR1 WNHNN, CDR2 SYGVQD (reference sequence). CDR3 coding DNA: TGCGCCAGCAGTGACGGGAGGGCCGGCGAGCAGTACTTC. Its translation is CASSDGRAGEQYF.

The rearrangement links TRBV5-6 to TRBJ1-1, with 8 bases lining up with TRBD1. Germline V gives CDR1 SGHDT, CDR2 YYEEEE. The length of the CDR3 is 16 residues. The V gene end was trimmed by 4 bases and the J gene end by 4 bases; junction bases not matched to a gene: 12. The CDR3 loop reads CASSTSSNRGGTEAFF. CDR3 nucleotides: TGTGCCAGCAGCACGTCTTCGAACAGGGGGGGCACTGAAGCTTTCTTT.